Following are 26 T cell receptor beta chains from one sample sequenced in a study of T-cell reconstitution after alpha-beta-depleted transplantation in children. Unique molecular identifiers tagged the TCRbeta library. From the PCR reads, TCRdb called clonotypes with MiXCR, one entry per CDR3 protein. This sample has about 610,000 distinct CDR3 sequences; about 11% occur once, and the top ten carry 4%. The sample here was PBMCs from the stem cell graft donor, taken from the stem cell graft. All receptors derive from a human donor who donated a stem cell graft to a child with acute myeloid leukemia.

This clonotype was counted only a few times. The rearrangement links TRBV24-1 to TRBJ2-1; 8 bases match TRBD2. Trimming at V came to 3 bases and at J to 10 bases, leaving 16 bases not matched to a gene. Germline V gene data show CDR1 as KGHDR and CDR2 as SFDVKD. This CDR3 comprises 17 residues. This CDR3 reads CATSDPRGSGILGEQFF. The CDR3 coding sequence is TGTGCCACCAGTGATCCCCGCGGTAGCGGGATCTTAGGCGAGCAGTTCTTC.

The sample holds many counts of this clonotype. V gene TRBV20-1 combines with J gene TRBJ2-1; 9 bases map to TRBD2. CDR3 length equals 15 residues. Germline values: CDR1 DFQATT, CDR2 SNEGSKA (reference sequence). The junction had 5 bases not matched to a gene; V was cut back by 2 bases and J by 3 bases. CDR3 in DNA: TGCAGTGCTAGAACTAGCGGGCTCGTCTACAATGAGCAGTTCTTC. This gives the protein CSARTSGLVYNEQFF.

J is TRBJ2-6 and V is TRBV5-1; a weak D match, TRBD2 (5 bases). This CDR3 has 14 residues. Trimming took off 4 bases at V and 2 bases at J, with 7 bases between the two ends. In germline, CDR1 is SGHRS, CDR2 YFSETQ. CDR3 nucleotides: TGCGCCAGCAGCCGGGATGCTGGGGCCAACGTCCTGACTTTC. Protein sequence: CASSRDAGANVLTF.

CDR3 residues: CASSRQGARTEAFF. The CDR3 DNA is TGTGCCAGCAGCCGACAGGGGGCAAGGACTGAAGCTTTCTTT. The chain carries TRBV9 and TRBJ1-1, with 10 bases fitting TRBD1. Germline V gives CDR1 SGDLS, CDR2 YYNGEE. The CDR3 length is 14 residues. V was clipped by 4 bases and J by 5 bases; unmatched bases: 5.

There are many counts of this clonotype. CDR3 nucleotides: TGCAGTGCTAGTGCGTCACAGGGGATTTCGTACCAAGAGACCCAGTACTTC. Translating it yields CSASASQGISYQETQYF. V usage is TRBV20-1 and J usage is TRBJ2-5, with TRBD1 matching over 7 bases. The CDR3 sequence is 17 residues long. Germline V gene data show CDR1 as DFQATT and CDR2 as SNEGSKA (reference sequence). Trimming at V came to 3 bases and at J to 0 bases, leaving 13 bases not matched to a gene.

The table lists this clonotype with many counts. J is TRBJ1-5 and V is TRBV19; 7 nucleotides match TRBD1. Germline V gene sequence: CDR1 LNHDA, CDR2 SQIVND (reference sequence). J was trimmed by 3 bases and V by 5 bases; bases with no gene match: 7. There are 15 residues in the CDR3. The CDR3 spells CASSLGQTLNQPQHF. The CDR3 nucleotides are TGTGCCAGTAGTTTGGGACAGACTCTCAATCAGCCCCAGCATTTT. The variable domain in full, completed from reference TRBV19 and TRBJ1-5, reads DGGITQSPKYLFRKEGQNVTLSCEQNLNHDAMYWYRQDPGQGLRLIYYSQIVNDFQKGDIAEGYSVSREKKESFPLTVTSAQKNPTAFYLCASSLGQTLNQPQHFGDGTRLSIL.

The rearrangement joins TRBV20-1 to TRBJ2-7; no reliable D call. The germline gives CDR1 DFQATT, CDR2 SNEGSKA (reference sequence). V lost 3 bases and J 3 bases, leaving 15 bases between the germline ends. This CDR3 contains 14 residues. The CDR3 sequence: CSASHGAPNYEQYF. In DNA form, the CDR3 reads TGCAGTGCTAGTCACGGAGCGCCGAACTACGAGCAGTACTTC.

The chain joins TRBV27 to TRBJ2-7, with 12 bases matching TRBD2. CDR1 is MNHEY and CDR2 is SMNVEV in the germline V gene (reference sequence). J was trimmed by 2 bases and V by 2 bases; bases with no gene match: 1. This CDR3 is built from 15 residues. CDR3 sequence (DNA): TGTGCCAGCAGTTTAGCTAGCGGGAGGGCCTACGAGCAGTACTTC. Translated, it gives CASSLASGRAYEQYF.

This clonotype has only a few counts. This chain's CDR3 is CASSPREGSYGYTF. Here the CDR3 DNA reads TGTGCCAGCAGCCCTCGCGAGGGGAGTTATGGCTACACCTTC. The chain links TRBV7-2 to TRBJ1-2; D possibly corresponds to TRBD1 (5 bases). The germline V gene encodes CDR1 SGHTA and CDR2 FQGNSA. The CDR3 has 14 amino acids. Deletions cut 5 bases from V and 5 bases from J, with 15 bases between.

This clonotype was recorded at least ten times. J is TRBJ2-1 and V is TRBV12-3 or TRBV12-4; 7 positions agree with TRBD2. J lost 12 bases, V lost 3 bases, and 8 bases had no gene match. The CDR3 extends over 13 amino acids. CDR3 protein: CASSFQVTGGQFF. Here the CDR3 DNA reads TGTGCCAGCAGTTTTCAGGTCACGGGAGGGCAGTTCTTC.

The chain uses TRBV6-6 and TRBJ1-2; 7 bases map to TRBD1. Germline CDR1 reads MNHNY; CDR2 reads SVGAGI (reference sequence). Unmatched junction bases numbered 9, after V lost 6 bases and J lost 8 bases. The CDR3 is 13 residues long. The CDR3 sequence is CASSSDRVQGYTF. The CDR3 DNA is TGTGCCAGCAGCTCCGACAGGGTGCAGGGCTACACCTTC.

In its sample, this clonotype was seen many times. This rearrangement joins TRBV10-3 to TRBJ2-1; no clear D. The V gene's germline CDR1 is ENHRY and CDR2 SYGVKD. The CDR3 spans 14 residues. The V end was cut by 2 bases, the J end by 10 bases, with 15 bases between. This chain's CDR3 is CAISEEIPVREQFF. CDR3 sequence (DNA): TGTGCCATCAGTGAGGAGATCCCGGTCAGGGAGCAGTTCTTC.

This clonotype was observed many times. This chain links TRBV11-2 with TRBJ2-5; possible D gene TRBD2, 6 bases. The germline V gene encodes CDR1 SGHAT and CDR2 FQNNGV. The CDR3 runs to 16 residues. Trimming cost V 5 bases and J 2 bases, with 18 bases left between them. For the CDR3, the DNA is TGTGCCAGCAGCCTATCGAGTGGGAGCGGGCAAGAGACCCAGTACTTC. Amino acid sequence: CASSLSSGSGQETQYF.

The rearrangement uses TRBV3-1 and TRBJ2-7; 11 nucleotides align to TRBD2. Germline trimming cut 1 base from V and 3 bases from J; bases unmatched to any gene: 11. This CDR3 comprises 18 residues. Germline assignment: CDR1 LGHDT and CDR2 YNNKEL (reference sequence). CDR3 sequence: CASSQVLTSGRMVYEQYF. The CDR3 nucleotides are TGTGCCAGCAGCCAAGTTCTTACTAGCGGGAGAATGGTCTACGAGCAGTACTTC.

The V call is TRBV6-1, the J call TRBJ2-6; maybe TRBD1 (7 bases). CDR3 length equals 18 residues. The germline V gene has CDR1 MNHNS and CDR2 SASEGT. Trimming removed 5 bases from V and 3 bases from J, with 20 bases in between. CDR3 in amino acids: CASSRITGARGGANVLTF. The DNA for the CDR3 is TGTGCCAGCAGTCGAATAACAGGGGCGCGGGGTGGGGCCAACGTCCTGACTTTC.

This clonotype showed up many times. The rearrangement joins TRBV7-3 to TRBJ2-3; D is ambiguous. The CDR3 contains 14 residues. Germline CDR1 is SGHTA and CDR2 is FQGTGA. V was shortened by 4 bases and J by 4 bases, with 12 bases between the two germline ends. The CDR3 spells CASSSNYAADTQYF. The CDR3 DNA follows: TGTGCCAGCAGCTCAAACTATGCGGCAGATACGCAGTATTTT.

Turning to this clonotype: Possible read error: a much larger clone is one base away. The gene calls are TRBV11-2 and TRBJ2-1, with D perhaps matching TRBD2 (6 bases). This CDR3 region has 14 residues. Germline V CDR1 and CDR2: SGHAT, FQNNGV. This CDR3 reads CASSLGLVHNGQFF. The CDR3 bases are TGTGCCAGCAGCTTGGGACTCGTCCACAATGGGCAGTTCTTC.

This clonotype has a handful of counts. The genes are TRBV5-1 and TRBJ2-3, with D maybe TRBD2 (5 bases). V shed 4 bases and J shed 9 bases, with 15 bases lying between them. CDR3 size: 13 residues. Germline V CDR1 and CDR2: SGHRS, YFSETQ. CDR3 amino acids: CASSASGWETQYF. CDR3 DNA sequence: TGCGCCAGCAGCGCCTCCGGCTGGGAGACGCAGTATTTT.

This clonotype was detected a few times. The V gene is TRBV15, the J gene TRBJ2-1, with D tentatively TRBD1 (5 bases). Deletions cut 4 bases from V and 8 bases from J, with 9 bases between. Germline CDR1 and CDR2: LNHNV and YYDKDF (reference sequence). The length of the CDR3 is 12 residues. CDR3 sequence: CATSKGRYEQFF. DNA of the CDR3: TGTGCCACCAGCAAGGGGCGATATGAGCAGTTCTTC.

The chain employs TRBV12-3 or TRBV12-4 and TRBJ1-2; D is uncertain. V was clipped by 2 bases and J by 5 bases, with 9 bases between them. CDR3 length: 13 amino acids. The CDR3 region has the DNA TGTGCCAGCAGTTTATCAGAGTATTATGGCTACACCTTC. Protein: CASSLSEYYGYTF.

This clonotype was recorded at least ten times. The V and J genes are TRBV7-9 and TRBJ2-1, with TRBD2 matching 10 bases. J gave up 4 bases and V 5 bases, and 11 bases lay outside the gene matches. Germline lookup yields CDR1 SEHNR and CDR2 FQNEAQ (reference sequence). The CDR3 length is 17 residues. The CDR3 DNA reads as TGTGCCAGCAGCATGGGCCTAGGACTAGCGGATTACAATGAGCAGTTCTTC. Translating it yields CASSMGLGLADYNEQFF.

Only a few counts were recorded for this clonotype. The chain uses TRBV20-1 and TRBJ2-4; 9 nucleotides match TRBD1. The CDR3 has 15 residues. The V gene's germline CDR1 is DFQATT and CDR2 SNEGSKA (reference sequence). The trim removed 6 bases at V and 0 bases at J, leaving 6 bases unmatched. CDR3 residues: CSANDRGKAKNIQYF. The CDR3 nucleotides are TGCAGTGCCAACGACAGGGGGAAAGCCAAAAACATTCAGTACTTC.

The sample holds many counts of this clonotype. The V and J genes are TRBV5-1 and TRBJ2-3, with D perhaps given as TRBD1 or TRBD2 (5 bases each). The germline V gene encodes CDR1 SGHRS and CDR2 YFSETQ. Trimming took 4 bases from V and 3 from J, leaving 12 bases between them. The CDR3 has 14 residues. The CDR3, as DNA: TGCGCCAGCAGCATAGGGACGGTTACAGATACGCAGTATTTT. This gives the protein CASSIGTVTDTQYF.

The CDR3 DNA sequence: TGTGCCAGCAGCTCGTGGGGACTAGCGCAAACGAACACCGGGGAGCTGTTTTTT. This encodes CASSSWGLAQTNTGELFF. This chain joins TRBV11-1 and TRBJ2-2, with 10 positions matching TRBD2. V lost 4 bases, J lost 0 bases, and 8 bases stayed unmatched. The CDR3 runs 18 residues. Germline V gene sequence: CDR1 SGHAT, CDR2 FQDESV (reference sequence).

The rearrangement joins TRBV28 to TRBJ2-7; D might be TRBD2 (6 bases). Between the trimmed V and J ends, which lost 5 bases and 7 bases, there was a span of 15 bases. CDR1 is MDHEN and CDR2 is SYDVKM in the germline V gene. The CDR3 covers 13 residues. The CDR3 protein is CASSAGPLGEQYF. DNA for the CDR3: TGTGCCAGCAGTGCGGGGCCCCTTGGGGAGCAGTACTTC.

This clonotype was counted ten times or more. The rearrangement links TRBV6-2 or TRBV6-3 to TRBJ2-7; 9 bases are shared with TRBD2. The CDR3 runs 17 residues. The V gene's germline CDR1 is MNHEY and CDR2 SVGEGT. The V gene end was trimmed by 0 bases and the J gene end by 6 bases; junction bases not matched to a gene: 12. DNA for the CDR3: TGTGCCAGCAGTTACTCGGCTGGGCTAGCGGGAAAATCCGAGCAGTACTTC. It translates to CASSYSAGLAGKSEQYF.